This TCR beta chain was recorded in a study of blood T cells in healthy people across ages. Across the study: Per every two T cells, about one barcoded beta molecule was captured by template switching.

In this sample, this clonotype turned up many times. Its antigen remains unidentified. At one end the junction does not follow the germline gene, possibly because of a read error. Through a sample-barcoded 5' primer and a J-beta primer mix, a second PCR was run for roughly 7 to 11 cycles. Each cDNA molecule was tagged by a template-switch adaptor that had 12 random nucleotides. TCRdb re-called the 5' RACE reads through MiXCR, storing one row per CDR3 protein. The repertoire holds around 1.1 million distinct CDR3 sequences, with about two fifths as singletons. Germline loops: CDR1 SEHNR, CDR2 FQNEAQ (reference sequence). This CDR3 has 11 amino acids. Study conclusions and caveats: Strongly correlated with naive T cell percentage was TCR beta diversity. Estimated diversity, derived from one million T cells, was regarded as an underestimate.

Input material: blood. The sequence came from a man aged 18 to 29 in good health. The genes are TRBV7-9 and TRBJ2-5; D remains ambiguous. The J call is in doubt because the DNA end fits TRBJ2-7 better. The CDR3 nucleotides are TGCGCCAGCAGCTTGTACCACGAGCAGTACTTC. Translated, it gives CASSLYHEQYF.